The 16 T cell receptor beta chains in this list originate from one sample, sequenced in a study of cytomegalovirus exposure and HLA in healthy donors. Vbeta (60) and Jbeta (13) primers were used in the PCR. Some clones are missing from TCRdb's copy, which holds only in-frame ones; the method was immunoSEQ multiplex PCR. Of approximately 27,000 clones listed, around 70% are singletons. Sequencing used PBMCs. The origin of the receptors is a woman in her forties or fifties in good health and CMV-seronegative.

This clone was seen a few times. The chain is built from TRBV7-9 and TRBJ1-1; D gene ambiguous. V was pared by 3 bases and J by 5 bases, with 10 bases between. The CDR3 is 13 amino acids. CDR1 and CDR2 (germline): SEHNR, FQNEAQ (reference sequence). The CDR3 DNA reads as TGTGCCAGCAGCTTTTCGGGGAGAACTGAAGCTTTCTTT. Residues: CASSFSGRTEAFF.

This clone turned up a few times. V usage is TRBV29-1 and J usage is TRBJ1-1; no firm D call. Germline V gene lookup returns CDR1 SQVTM and CDR2 ANQGSEA. The V and J ends lost 2 bases and 5 bases respectively, with 24 bases between them. The CDR3 runs to 17 residues. CDR3 region: CSVEPFSGQTSRTEAFF. The CDR3 region has the DNA TGCAGCGTTGAACCTTTTTCTGGGCAGACCTCCCGAACTGAAGCTTTCTTT.

The chain employs TRBV13 and TRBJ1-2; tentative D call: TRBD1 (5 bases). The length of the CDR3 is 14 residues. The germline V gene has CDR1 PRHDT and CDR2 FYEKMQ (reference sequence). Trimming stripped 1 base from V and 6 bases from J, with 12 bases between. CDR3 protein: CASSLVVGGDGYTF. As DNA, the CDR3 is TGTGCCAGCAGCTTAGTTGTGGGAGGGGATGGCTACACCTTC.

V and J are TRBV28 and TRBJ2-2; D remains ambiguous. Trimming shortened V by 2 bases and J by 1 base, and 8 bases separated the two germline ends. This CDR3 has 15 residues. CDR1 and CDR2 (germline): MDHEN, SYDVKM. CDR3 DNA sequence: TGTGCCAGCAGTTTAAGTGGTAGGAACACCGGGGAGCTGTTTTTT. Its protein is CASSLSGRNTGELFF.

The gene calls are TRBV4-2 and TRBJ2-5, with 9 bases identical to TRBD2. Per germline, CDR1 LGHNA and CDR2 YNFKEQ. Unmatched junction bases numbered 6, after V lost 1 base and J lost 3 bases. The CDR3 is 16 residues long. The CDR3 region has the DNA TGTGCCAGCAGCCAAGTTGCGGGGGGGCCGGAAGAGACCCAGTACTTC. Amino acids: CASSQVAGGPEETQYF.

The chain recombines TRBV5-1 with TRBJ2-7, with D hard to call. The CDR3 spans 13 residues. The V and J ends lost 2 bases and 3 bases respectively, with 9 bases between them. Germline lookup yields CDR1 SGHRS and CDR2 YFSETQ. CDR3 DNA: TGCGCCAGCAGCTTATCAACGGGCTACGAGCAGTACTTC. This encodes CASSLSTGYEQYF.

The chain is built from TRBV18 and TRBJ1-1; D is undetermined. V shed 2 bases and J shed 1 base, with 8 bases lying between them. Per the germline V gene, CDR1 is KGHSH and CDR2 is LQKENI. The CDR3 loop spans 14 amino acids. CDR3 DNA sequence: TGTGCCAGCTCACCAGGCCTTACGAACACTGAAGCTTTCTTT. Translation gives CASSPGLTNTEAFF.

The V call is TRBV5-1, the J call TRBJ2-7; TRBD2 agrees at 7 bases. The CDR3 contains 13 residues. V lost 3 bases and J lost 12; bases outside the gene matches: 12. The germline V gene has CDR1 SGHRS and CDR2 YFSETQ. This chain's CDR3 is CASSSVVNGRRYF. The CDR3 DNA reads TGCGCCAGCAGCTCCGTGGTGAACGGGAGGAGGTACTTC.

The chain employs TRBV5-1 and TRBJ1-1; D possibly corresponds to TRBD1 (6 bases). The CDR3 sequence is 12 residues long. Germline CDR1 is SGHRS and CDR2 is YFSETQ. Trimming took off 4 bases at V and 8 bases at J, with 12 bases between the two ends. The CDR3 loop is CASSEQGNEAFF. CDR3 nucleotides: TGCGCCAGCAGCGAACAGGGAAACGAAGCTTTCTTT.

The chain recombines TRBV12-2 with TRBJ1-2; TRBD1, the D gene given by the table, was not confirmed from the DNA. TRBV12-2 is given as a pseudogene. The CDR3 covers 11 residues. The CDR3 DNA sequence: TGTGCAAGTCGCAGGGGGTATGGCTACACCTTC. This gives the protein CASRRGYGYTF.

V gene TRBV29-1 combines with J gene TRBJ2-7; 11 bases map to TRBD1. Germline V CDR1 and CDR2: SQVTM, ANQGSEA. The trim removed 6 bases at V and 3 bases at J, leaving 4 bases unmatched. CDR3 length equals 13 residues. CDR3 amino acids: CSVAGTGGYEQYF. The CDR3 coding sequence is TGCAGCGTCGCCGGGACAGGGGGCTACGAGCAGTACTTC.

This clone was counted once. The chain links TRBV27 to TRBJ1-2; unclear D gene. Germline CDR1 reads MNHEY; CDR2 reads SMNVEV (reference sequence). This CDR3 has 14 residues. V shed 3 bases and J shed 5 bases, with 13 bases lying between them. The CDR3 protein is CASSFSNSPYGYTF. The DNA for the CDR3 is TGTGCCAGCAGTTTTAGTAACAGCCCATATGGCTACACCTTC.

The chain couples TRBV4-1 to TRBJ2-7, with D possibly TRBD2 on 5 matching bases. Trimming left V 0 bases short and J 7 bases short, with 10 bases between. Per the germline V gene, CDR1 is MGHRA and CDR2 is YSYEKL. The CDR3 loop spans 13 amino acids. The CDR3 DNA reads TGCGCCAGCAGCCAAGACCAGCGAGGGGAGCAGTACTTC. Its protein product is CASSQDQRGEQYF.

This clone was detected a few times. The J gene is TRBJ1-4, the V gene TRBV7-9; 11 nucleotides line up with TRBD1. V lost 4 bases and J lost 7; bases outside the gene matches: 5. Per germline, CDR1 SEHNR and CDR2 FQNEAQ (reference sequence). The length of the CDR3 is 15 residues. CDR3 coding DNA: TGTGCCAGCAGCTACGCAGGGACAGGGGGTGAAAAACTGTTTTTT. Translated: CASSYAGTGGEKLFF.

This rearrangement joins TRBV7-2 to TRBJ1-4, with TRBD1 identical over 7 bases. J lost 4 bases, V lost 4 bases, and 6 bases had no gene match. Looked up from germline, CDR1 is SGHTA and CDR2 is FQGNSA. The length of the CDR3 is 15 residues. CDR3 DNA: TGTGCCAGCAGCTCACAGGGGCTAAATAATGAAAAACTGTTTTTT. It encodes CASSSQGLNNEKLFF.

The J gene is TRBJ2-1, the V gene TRBV7-2, with 9 bases aligning to TRBD2. Germline values: CDR1 SGHTA, CDR2 FQGNSA. Trimming took 4 bases from V and 11 from J; bases not matched to a gene: 6. The CDR3 spans 13 residues. This chain's CDR3 is CASSSTTSGQQFF. The CDR3 DNA is TGTGCCAGCAGCTCCACGACTAGCGGCCAGCAGTTCTTC.